A selection of T cell receptor beta chains follows, all from one sample in a study of blood T cell repertoires in COVID-19. The assay was immunoSEQ multiplex PCR, and TCRdb's table has in-frame clones only and misses some. The sample holds approximately 68,000 clones; 86% are singletons and the top ten take about 4.4%. Sequencing was done on a sample of peripheral blood. The receptors stem from a man aged 50 or older with active COVID-19. Each CDR3 is given with its conserved first and last residue. The D gene is left open where the match is weak. The listing skips clone size in some rows; elsewhere it reads once, few, many or a size class.

D	V	J	size	CDR3	DNA
NA	TRBV4-3	TRBJ2-1	NA	CASSQVTSSYNEQFF	TGCGCCAGCAGCCAAGTAACTAGCAGCTACAATGAGCAGTTCTTC
NA	TRBV2	TRBJ2-1	NA	CASAQYGNEQFF	TGTGCCAGCGCCCAATACGGGAATGAGCAGTTCTTC
NA	TRBV10-3	TRBJ1-1	once	CAISESGQNTEAFF	TGTGCCATCAGTGAGTCGGGACAGAACACTGAAGCTTTCTTT
NA	TRBV4-2	TRBJ2-1	NA	CASSLRQGLNEQFF	TGTGCCAGCAGCCTTAGACAGGGACTTAATGAGCAGTTCTTC
TRBD2	TRBV15	TRBJ2-1	NA	CATSRDSQRGVNEQFF	TGTGCCACCAGCAGAGATTCTCAGCGGGGGGTCAATGAGCAGTTCTTC
NA	TRBV18	TRBJ2-5	NA	CASSLMGTQQTQYF	TGTGCCAGCTCACTTATGGGGACTCAGCAGACCCAGTACTTC
NA	TRBV5-5	TRBJ2-1	NA	CASSQTGSNEQFF	TGTGCCAGCAGCCAAACCGGGAGTAATGAGCAGTTCTTC
TRBD2	TRBV7-6	TRBJ2-3	NA	CASSFTLAVSDTQYF	TGTGCCAGCAGCTTCACACTAGCGGTCTCAGATACGCAGTATTTT
NA	TRBV6-6	TRBJ2-7	NA	CASSQHREQYF	TGTGCCAGCAGCCAACACAGGGAGCAGTACTTC
NA	TRBV19	TRBJ2-7	NA	CASSPSGARPYEQYF	TGTGCCAGTAGCCCCTCGGGTGCTCGACCCTACGAGCAGTACTTC
TRBD2	TRBV5-1	TRBJ2-2	NA	CASSRRLAAQNTGELFF	TGCGCCAGCAGCCGCCGACTAGCGGCGCAGAACACCGGGGAGCTGTTTTTT
NA	TRBV2	TRBJ2-7	NA	CASSKNADTSISYEQYF	TGTGCCAGCAGTAAAAACGCGGACACCTCGATCTCCTACGAGCAGTACTTC
NA	TRBV4-3	TRBJ1-4	few	CASSQDGGGTPNEKLFF	TGCGCCAGCAGCCAAGATGGAGGAGGAACACCTAATGAAAAACTGTTTTTT
NA	TRBV21-1	TRBJ2-3	NA	CASSKARLAGVLDTQYF	TGTGCCAGCAGCAAAGCGCGTCTAGCGGGAGTATTAGATACGCAGTATTTT
NA	TRBV7-3	TRBJ2-1	NA	CASSLTRGEQFF	TGTGCCAGCAGCTTAACTAGAGGCGAGCAGTTCTTC
TRBD2	TRBV19	TRBJ2-2	few	CASSPLAGGRTGELFF	TGTGCCAGTAGTCCTCTAGCGGGGGGGCGCACCGGGGAGCTGTTTTTT
TRBD2	TRBV7-7	TRBJ2-3	NA	CASSLSGGARDTQYF	TGTGCTAGCAGCCTTAGCGGGGGGGCAAGAGATACGCAGTATTTT
NA	TRBV6-2/TRBV6-3	TRBJ1-5	NA	CASSTSVHYQPQHF	TGTGCCAGCAGTACCAGCGTCCATTATCAGCCCCAGCATTTT
TRBD2	TRBV27	TRBJ2-1	NA	CASSSGGSSYNEQFF	TGTGCCAGCAGTTCCGGCGGGAGCTCCTACAATGAGCAGTTCTTC
NA	TRBV2	TRBJ2-7	NA	CASRAQGGEQYF	TGTGCCAGCAGAGCACAGGGTGGCGAGCAGTACTTC
TRBD1	TRBV7-7	TRBJ2-6	NA	CASSPGTGNGANVLTF	TGTGCTAGCAGCCCCGGGACAGGGAACGGGGCCAACGTCCTGACTTTC
TRBD2	TRBV10-3	TRBJ2-1	NA	CAIRAGTSGVNEQFF	TGTGCCATCAGAGCCGGGACTAGCGGGGTCAATGAGCAGTTCTTC
TRBD1	TRBV20-1	TRBJ1-5	NA	CSAGTGNYQHF	TGCAGTGCTGGGACAGGCAACTACCAGCATTTT
TRBD2	TRBV7-2	TRBJ2-3	NA	CASSPGTRAGFTQYF	TGTGCCAGCAGCCCCGGGACTAGGGCAGGGTTTACGCAGTATTTT
TRBD2	TRBV24-1	TRBJ2-2	NA	CATKAGGPSGELFF	TGTGCCACCAAAGCGGGGGGGCCTAGCGGGGAGCTGTTTTTT
TRBD1	TRBV7-3	TRBJ1-1	NA	CASSRDRGREAFF	TGTGCCAGCAGCCGCGACAGGGGGCGTGAAGCTTTCTTT
TRBD2	TRBV11-2	TRBJ2-5	NA	CASSLTSGGLGEETQYF	TGTGCCAGCAGCCTGACTAGCGGGGGGTTAGGTGAAGAGACCCAGTACTTC
NA	TRBV19	TRBJ2-3	NA	CASSIAGRTQYF	TGTGCCAGTAGTATTGCGGGGCGAACGCAGTATTTT
NA	TRBV10-3	TRBJ1-5	NA	CAISESVTRNNQPQHF	TGTGCCATCAGTGAGTCTGTGACAAGGAACAATCAGCCCCAGCATTTT
TRBD2	TRBV5-5	TRBJ2-7	NA	CASSLAAGATYEQYF	TGTGCCAGCAGCTTGGCGGCGGGAGCCACCTACGAGCAGTACTTC
TRBD2	TRBV19	TRBJ2-1	NA	CASSITSAPYNEQFF	TGTGCCAGTAGTATAACTAGCGCGCCATACAATGAGCAGTTCTTC
NA	TRBV21-1	TRBJ1-1	few	CASSFRDREKEAFF	TGTGCCAGCAGCTTCCGGGACAGGGAGAAAGAAGCTTTCTTT
TRBD2	TRBV12-3/TRBV12-4	TRBJ2-1	NA	CASSPGGRPEQFF	TGTGCCAGCAGCCCCGGGGGGAGGCCTGAGCAGTTCTTC
TRBD1	TRBV19	TRBJ1-5	NA	CASSIEGQYSNQPQHF	TGTGCCAGTAGTATAGAGGGACAGTATAGCAATCAGCCCCAGCATTTT
TRBD1	TRBV29-1	TRBJ1-1	NA	CSVGSGGYFSAFF	TGCAGCGTTGGGTCAGGGGGTTATTTTTCAGCTTTCTTT
NA	TRBV5-8	TRBJ1-2	few	CASSLAPGGSYGYTF	TGTGCCAGCAGCTTGGCCCCAGGAGGGAGCTATGGCTACACCTTC
TRBD1	TRBV25-1	TRBJ2-2	NA	CASSTGVSDTGELFF	TGTGCCAGCAGCACAGGGGTTTCCGACACCGGGGAGCTGTTTTTT
NA	TRBV7-2	TRBJ2-7	NA	CASSLEAWRGNSEQYF	TGTGCCAGCAGCTTAGAGGCTTGGCGCGGGAATAGCGAGCAGTACTTC
TRBD2	TRBV2	TRBJ2-4	once	CASSDSSGGAAKNIQYF	TGTGCCAGCAGTGATTCTAGCGGGGGGGCCGCCAAAAACATTCAGTACTTC
TRBD1	TRBV7-9	TRBJ1-1	NA	CASSTGADRTTEAFF	TGTGCCAGCAGCACAGGGGCCGACAGGACCACTGAAGCTTTCTTT
TRBD1	TRBV27	TRBJ2-1	NA	CARHRGTYNEQFF	TGTGCCAGGCACAGGGGGACCTACAATGAGCAGTTCTTC
TRBD1	TRBV19	TRBJ2-1	NA	CASSIWGQGYNEQFF	TGTGCCAGTAGTATTTGGGGACAGGGCTACAATGAGCAGTTCTTC
TRBD2	TRBV7-3	TRBJ2-7	NA	CASSRSGGGHYEQYF	TGTGCCAGCAGCCGCAGTGGCGGGGGGCACTACGAGCAGTACTTC
NA	TRBV6-5	TRBJ1-6	NA	CASSLGESPLHF	TGTGCCAGCAGTTTAGGGGAATCACCCCTCCACTTT
NA	TRBV12-5	TRBJ2-1	NA	CASEDSASSYNEQFF	TGTGCTAGCGAAGATAGCGCAAGCTCCTACAATGAGCAGTTCTTC
TRBD2	TRBV9	TRBJ2-7	once	CASSPDSGSFYEQYF	TGTGCCAGCTCCCCCGATAGCGGGAGTTTCTACGAGCAGTACTTC
NA	TRBV14	TRBJ2-7	NA	CASSPFDRGRGYEQYF	TGTGCCAGCAGCCCCTTTGATCGGGGTAGAGGCTACGAGCAGTACTTC
TRBD2	TRBV3-1/TRBV3-2	TRBJ2-1	NA	CASSPWDYYNEQFF	TGTGCCAGCAGCCCTTGGGACTACTACAATGAGCAGTTCTTC
TRBD1	TRBV11-2	TRBJ2-7	NA	CASSNYRGHSYEQYF	TGTGCCAGCAGCAATTACAGGGGCCACTCCTACGAGCAGTACTTC
NA	TRBV28	TRBJ1-1	NA	CASSLNFGQGEAFF	TGTGCCAGCAGTTTAAATTTCGGACAAGGCGAAGCTTTCTTT
NA	TRBV18	TRBJ1-2	once	CASSPRLESSGYTF	TGTGCCAGCTCACCGAGGCTAGAATCCAGCGGCTACACCTTC
TRBD1	TRBV5-6	TRBJ1-2	once	CASSLEGGVSGYTF	TGTGCCAGCAGCTTAGAAGGGGGCGTTAGTGGCTACACCTTC
TRBD1	TRBV5-4	TRBJ1-4	few	CASSPGTGTGGEKLFF	TGTGCCAGCAGCCCGGGAACCGGGACAGGGGGTGAAAAACTGTTTTTT
NA	TRBV30	TRBJ1-4	NA	CAWSVQGGEKLFF	TGTGCCTGGAGTGTACAGGGCGGTGAAAAACTGTTTTTT
NA	TRBV20-1	TRBJ2-7	NA	CSPLDSDEQYF	TGCAGTCCGCTAGACTCGGACGAGCAGTACTTC
NA	TRBV6-5	TRBJ1-2	NA	CASRTTGNLGYTF	TGTGCCAGCAGAACCACAGGGAACCTCGGCTACACCTTC
TRBD2	TRBV5-4	TRBJ2-5	NA	CASSLRTSGGSETQYF	TGTGCCAGCAGCCTCAGGACTAGCGGGGGATCGGAGACCCAGTACTTC